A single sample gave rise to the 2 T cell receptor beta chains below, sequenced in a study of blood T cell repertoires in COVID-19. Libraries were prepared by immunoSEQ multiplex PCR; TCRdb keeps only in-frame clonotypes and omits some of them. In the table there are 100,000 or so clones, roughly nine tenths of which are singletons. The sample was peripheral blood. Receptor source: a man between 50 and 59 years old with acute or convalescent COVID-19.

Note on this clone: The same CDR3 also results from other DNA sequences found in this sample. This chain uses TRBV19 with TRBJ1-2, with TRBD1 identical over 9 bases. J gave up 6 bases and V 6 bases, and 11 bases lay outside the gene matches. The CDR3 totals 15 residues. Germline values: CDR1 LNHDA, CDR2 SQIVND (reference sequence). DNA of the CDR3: TGTGCCAGTAGAAAGGGACAGGGTGAAGACCATGGCTACACCTTC. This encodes CASRKGQGEDHGYTF.

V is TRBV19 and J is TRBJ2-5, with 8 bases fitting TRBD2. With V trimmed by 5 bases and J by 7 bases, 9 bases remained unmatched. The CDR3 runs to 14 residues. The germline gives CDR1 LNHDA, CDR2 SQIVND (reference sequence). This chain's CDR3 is CASSPGLDSATQYF. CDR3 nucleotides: TGTGCCAGTAGTCCGGGACTAGATTCCGCGACCCAGTACTTC.